The subject of this entry is one T cell receptor beta chain. In the CD4+ fraction, cells were divided into CD45RA+ naive and CD45RA-negative memory subsets. Original processing notes: Filtering differed since immunoSEQ provided only junctions, with no quality scores. Sequencing was performed with immunoSEQ multiplex PCR; in TCRdb, only in-frame clones are kept and a portion is missing. V, J and clone size are taken as reported in that table, and D and trimming were inferred from the DNA itself. The sample carries approximately 720,000 clones, about two thirds recorded once. The data are from a study of shared clonotypes between healthy human individuals. At the level of the study: For every donor, three CD4 naive, three CD4 memory, two CD8 naive and one CD8 memory plates were used.

The ends were cut back, 1 base at V and 2 bases at J, with 8 bases in the middle. The germline gives CDR1 MDHEN, CDR2 SYDVKM. The CDR3 spans 14 residues. Sequencing used memory CD4+ T cells sorted from blood. Regarding subset: CD45RA-negative fraction. The chain carries TRBV28 and TRBJ1-1; D gene ambiguous. This TCR was sampled from a woman under 40 in good health. This chain's CDR3 is CASSLLQPNTEAFF. As DNA, the CDR3 is TGTGCCAGCAGTTTATTACAGCCTAACACTGAAGCTTTCTTT. The entire variable domain, with the rest obtained from reference TRBV28 and TRBJ1-1, is as follows: DVKVTQSSRYLVKRTGEKVFLECVQDMDHENMFWYRQDPGLGLRLIYFSYDVKMKEKGDIPEGYSVSREKKERFSLILESASTNQTSMYLCASSLLQPNTEAFFGQGTRLTVV.